These 31 T cell receptor beta chains share one sample of origin, sequenced in a study of cytotoxic CD8 clonotypes in ibrutinib-treated CLL. This table comes from immunoSEQ multiplex PCR, and its TCRdb copy is limited to in-frame clones, with some not included. The sample holds about 28,000 clones, less than 60% seen once. Sequencing used PBMCs, obtained before ibrutinib treatment. These receptors originate from a human donor with chronic lymphocytic leukemia.

The V gene is TRBV7-2, the J gene TRBJ2-1, with D possibly being TRBD2 (5 bases). Germline V gene data show CDR1 as SGHTA and CDR2 as FQGNSA. CDR3 length equals 15 residues. V shed 3 bases and J shed 0 bases, with 9 bases lying between them. In DNA form, the CDR3 reads TGTGCCAGCAGCTTTAGCGAGAGCTCCTACAATGAGCAGTTCTTC. It is translated as CASSFSESSYNEQFF.

This sequence joins TRBV5-5 and TRBJ2-1; D is unresolved. This CDR3 spans 15 amino acids. CDR1 is SGHKS and CDR2 is YYEKEE in the germline V gene (reference sequence). V lost 0 bases, J lost 1 base, and 8 bases lay in between. The CDR3 sequence: CASSLGRSSYNEQFF. CDR3 DNA sequence: TGTGCCAGCAGCTTGGGTCGTAGTTCCTACAATGAGCAGTTCTTC.

V and J are TRBV5-6 and TRBJ1-6; 7 positions match TRBD1. CDR1 is SGHDT and CDR2 is YYEEEE in the germline V gene. Trimming took 4 bases from V and 10 from J; bases not matched to a gene: 8. The CDR3 length is 14 residues. CDR3 sequence: CASSLDRVASPLHF. The CDR3 DNA sequence: TGTGCCAGCAGCCTAGACAGGGTAGCCTCACCCCTCCACTTT.

This clone was counted a few times. The chain links TRBV7-2 to TRBJ2-3, with TRBD2 identical over 11 bases. V dropped 0 bases and J dropped 1; count of bases not matched to a gene: 3. Per the germline V gene, CDR1 is SGHTA and CDR2 is FQGNSA. CDR3 length: 17 amino acids. The CDR3 region is CASSLAGLAEGTDTQYF. DNA for the CDR3: TGTGCCAGCAGCTTAGCGGGACTAGCGGAGGGCACAGATACGCAGTATTTT.

This clone was detected once. The chain joins TRBV28 to TRBJ2-2; D is undetermined. The germline CDR1 and CDR2 sequences are MDHEN and SYDVKM. The germline V and J ends were trimmed by 7 bases and 2 bases, with 5 bases remaining between them. This CDR3 contains 12 residues. CDR3 loop: CASTGNTGELFF. The CDR3 DNA reads as TGTGCCAGCACAGGAAACACCGGGGAGCTGTTTTTT.

CDR3 DNA: TGTGCCAGCTCAGGACAGGGCCCCTGGAACACTGAAGCTTTCTTT. This translates into CASSGQGPWNTEAFF. The gene calls are TRBV18 and TRBJ1-1; 8 bases are shared with TRBD1. V shed 5 bases and J 1 base; nucleotides not matched to a gene: 6. The CDR3 has 15 residues. Germline V gene sequence: CDR1 KGHSH, CDR2 LQKENI.

This clone is medium-sized in the sample. V usage is TRBV7-9 and J usage is TRBJ2-7; tentatively, D is TRBD2 (6 bases). This CDR3 contains 14 residues. Germline-derived CDR1 and CDR2 are SEHNR and FQNEAQ (reference sequence). Between the trimmed V and J ends, which lost 5 bases and 2 bases, there was a span of 13 bases. The CDR3 is CASSRAEGPYEQYF. The CDR3 nucleotides are TGTGCCAGCAGCAGGGCGGAGGGTCCCTACGAGCAGTACTTC.

This chain uses TRBV5-1 with TRBJ2-7; TRBD2 matches at 10 bases. J lost 3 bases, V lost 4 bases, and 4 bases had no gene match. The CDR3 consists of 14 residues. CDR1 is SGHRS and CDR2 is YFSETQ in the germline V gene. The CDR3 coding sequence is TGCGCCAGCAGCCCGGGACTAGCGCTCTACGAGCAGTACTTC. This translates into CASSPGLALYEQYF.

The chain recombines TRBV9 with TRBJ2-1; possibly TRBD2 for D (6 bases). The germline gives CDR1 SGDLS, CDR2 YYNGEE. This CDR3 has 16 amino acids. The V gene lost 3 bases and the J gene lost 3 bases, with 16 bases spanning the gap. CDR3 loop: CASSAGRPAGYNEQFF. Written as DNA, the CDR3 is TGTGCCAGCAGCGCCGGGCGACCAGCGGGCTACAATGAGCAGTTCTTC.

The chain uses TRBV4-1 and TRBJ2-7; D may correspond to TRBD1 or TRBD2 (5 bases each). V lost 1 base to trimming and J lost 1 base, with 14 bases between them. This CDR3 has 16 residues. Germline loops: CDR1 MGHRA, CDR2 YSYEKL. CDR3 loop: CASSQGPGQGSYEQYF. The CDR3 nucleotides are TGCGCCAGCAGCCAAGGTCCGGGGCAAGGTTCCTACGAGCAGTACTTC.

This chain links TRBV6-6 with TRBJ1-2; the match to TRBD1 covers 8 bases. CDR1 and CDR2 (germline): MNHNY, SVGAGI (reference sequence). The CDR3 is 13 residues long. J was trimmed by 5 bases and V by 6 bases; bases with no gene match: 5. Written as DNA, the CDR3 is TGTGCCAGCAGCTTGGACAGGGAATATGGCTACACCTTC. Amino acids: CASSLDREYGYTF.

The V call is TRBV25-1, the J call TRBJ1-2; D gene unclear. Germline-derived CDR1 and CDR2 are MGHDK and SYGVNS. Trimming took 1 base from V and 8 from J, leaving 11 bases between them. This CDR3 spans 13 amino acids. Here the CDR3 reads CASSEFKAGGYTF. The CDR3 coding sequence is TGTGCCAGCAGTGAATTCAAGGCCGGGGGCTACACCTTC.

Only a few counts were recorded for this clone. The V call is TRBV29-1, the J call TRBJ2-1; D possibly corresponds to TRBD2 (5 bases). Per germline, CDR1 SQVTM and CDR2 ANQGSEA. The V and J ends lost 1 base and 4 bases respectively, with 11 bases between them. The CDR3 runs 14 residues. The CDR3 DNA reads TGCAGCGTTGAAGGGTCTGACTATTACAATGAGCAGTTCTTC. Translating it yields CSVEGSDYYNEQFF.

The rearrangement links TRBV7-9 to TRBJ2-1; possibly TRBD1 for D (5 bases). Germline V gives CDR1 SEHNR, CDR2 FQNEAQ (reference sequence). V lost 10 bases, J lost 4 bases, and 17 bases lay in between. This CDR3 contains 14 residues. The CDR3 DNA reads TGTGCCACCACGAAGGGGTCCGTATACAATGAGCAGTTCTTC. As protein: CATTKGSVYNEQFF.

The V call is TRBV4-1, the J call TRBJ2-5; 10 bases match TRBD2. CDR1 is MGHRA and CDR2 is YSYEKL in the germline V gene. The CDR3 length is 18 residues. With V trimmed by 2 bases and J by 1 base, 10 bases remained unmatched. CDR3 in amino acids: CASSQRYSGTSAQETQYF. CDR3 nucleotides: TGCGCCAGCAGCCAAAGGTACTCCGGGACTAGCGCCCAAGAGACCCAGTACTTC.

The chain joins TRBV5-1 to TRBJ1-2, with a possible D match to TRBD1 (5 bases). V was trimmed by 5 bases and J by 4 bases, leaving 12 bases between them. CDR1 and CDR2 (germline): SGHRS, YFSETQ. This CDR3 spans 13 amino acids. In nucleotides, the CDR3 is TGCGCCAGCAGAGGGCAGGGTGGCTATGGCTACACCTTC. Translating gives CASRGQGGYGYTF.

J is TRBJ2-7 and V is TRBV13, with 10 bases identical to TRBD1. Germline V lookup: CDR1 PRHDT, CDR2 FYEKMQ (reference sequence). V lost 4 bases and J lost 2; bases outside the gene matches: 8. The length of the CDR3 is 16 residues. The CDR3 here is CASSSAAGQGTYEQYF. The DNA for the CDR3 is TGTGCCAGCAGCTCCGCCGCGGGACAGGGGACCTACGAGCAGTACTTC.

V usage is TRBV7-6 and J usage is TRBJ2-7, with 7 bases lining up with TRBD1. The CDR3 totals 15 residues. Germline assignment: CDR1 SGHVS and CDR2 FNYEAQ. V was clipped by 2 bases and J by 2 bases; unmatched bases: 6. The CDR3 sequence is CASSLQLQGAYEQYF. The CDR3 DNA follows: TGTGCCAGCAGCTTACAGTTGCAGGGGGCCTACGAGCAGTACTTC.

This sequence joins TRBV30 and TRBJ1-3; D not certain. Trimming cost V 7 bases and J 6 bases, with 25 bases left between them. The CDR3 is 16 residues long. Looked up from germline, CDR1 is GTSNPN and CDR2 is SVGIG (reference sequence). CDR3 sequence: CASNADRPRVENTIYF. DNA for the CDR3: TGTGCCTCGAACGCCGACCGGCCACGGGTGGAAAACACCATATATTTT.

V gene TRBV19 combines with J gene TRBJ2-1; D may be TRBD2 (5 bases). Germline V lookup: CDR1 LNHDA, CDR2 SQIVND (reference sequence). The CDR3 is made up of 17 amino acids. V was cut by 4 bases and J by 0 bases, with 16 bases left in between. The CDR3 loop reads CASSSETGYSSYNEQFF. In DNA, the CDR3 is TGTGCCAGTAGTAGCGAGACGGGATACAGCTCCTACAATGAGCAGTTCTTC.

A few counts support this clone. The CDR3 spells CATSIVPGQGVRYGYTF. CDR3 coding DNA: TGTGCCACCAGCATAGTTCCGGGACAGGGTGTTCGCTATGGCTACACCTTC. This rearrangement joins TRBV15 to TRBJ1-2; the match to TRBD1 covers 9 bases. Trimming removed 4 bases from V and 4 bases from J; junction bases left unmatched: 13. The germline gives CDR1 LNHNV, CDR2 YYDKDF (reference sequence). CDR3 length: 17 amino acids.

The chain employs TRBV10-3 and TRBJ2-7; D call uncertain. The CDR3 is 15 residues long. The V end lost 0 bases, the J end lost 0 bases, and 9 bases lay between the germline ends. Germline CDR1 is ENHRY and CDR2 is SYGVKD. The CDR3 nucleotides read TGTGCCATCAGTGAGTCGAATCGCGGCTCCTACGAGCAGTACTTC. It codes for CAISESNRGSYEQYF.

The chain recombines TRBV30 with TRBJ2-5; 9 bases align to TRBD2. With 1 base clipped from V and 2 bases from J, the junction kept 14 bases outside the gene matches. The CDR3 extends over 18 amino acids. Per the germline V gene, CDR1 is GTSNPN and CDR2 is SVGIG (reference sequence). The CDR3 nucleotides are TGTGCCTGGAGTGACCCAGCGGGAGGTTCGGTGGAGCAAGAGACCCAGTACTTC. It encodes CAWSDPAGGSVEQETQYF. Full variable domain (missing parts from reference TRBV30 and TRBJ2-5): SQTIHQWPATLVQPVGSPLSLECTVEGTSNPNLYWYRQAAGRGLQLLFYSVGIGQISSEVPQNLSASRPQDRQFILSSKKLLLSDSGFYLCAWSDPAGGSVEQETQYFGPGTRLLVL.

This clone was seen just once. V and J are TRBV6-6 and TRBJ2-1; the match to TRBD2 covers 7 bases. The CDR3 sequence is 14 residues long. Germline-derived CDR1 and CDR2 are MNHNY and SVGAGI (reference sequence). The V and J ends lost 4 bases and 8 bases, in that order; junction bases with no gene match: 8. In nucleotides, the CDR3 is TGTGCCAGCAGTTTCCTCGGACTAGACGATGAGCAGTTCTTC. Protein product: CASSFLGLDDEQFF.

The chain couples TRBV11-3 to TRBJ2-1, with TRBD2 identical over 13 bases. The CDR3 length is 19 residues. Per the germline V gene, CDR1 is SGHNT and CDR2 is YENEEA. Germline trimming cut 0 bases from V and 8 bases from J; bases unmatched to any gene: 13. The chain's CDR3 is CASSLESPATSGGAHEQFF. The DNA for the CDR3 is TGTGCCAGCAGCTTAGAATCTCCGGCTACTAGCGGGGGGGCCCATGAGCAGTTCTTC.

This chain connects TRBV7-9 to TRBJ2-7; D call uncertain. Germline CDR1 is SEHNR and CDR2 is FQNEAQ (reference sequence). Trimming stripped 1 base from V and 0 bases from J, with 13 bases between. The CDR3 runs to 16 residues. The CDR3 here is CASSLGDPDHSYEQYF. The DNA for the CDR3 is TGTGCCAGCAGCTTAGGGGATCCGGACCACTCCTACGAGCAGTACTTC.

The chain recombines TRBV7-3 with TRBJ2-3; no definite D call. This CDR3 comprises 13 residues. Germline assignment: CDR1 SGHTA and CDR2 FQGTGA. The V end lost 3 bases, the J end lost 1 base, and 5 bases lay between the germline ends. The CDR3 bases are TGTGCCAGCAGCTTCCGTGGCACAGATACGCAGTATTTT. This codes for CASSFRGTDTQYF.

This clone is classed as medium-sized. This chain connects TRBV25-1 to TRBJ2-2, with D possibly being TRBD1 (6 bases). V was clipped by 7 bases and J by 1 base, with 10 bases between them. The CDR3 covers 14 residues. From germline, CDR1 is MGHDK and CDR2 SYGVNS. CDR3 region: CASTSTGNTGELFF. The CDR3, as DNA: TGTGCCAGCACCTCGACAGGGAACACCGGGGAGCTGTTTTTT.

J is TRBJ1-5 and V is TRBV7-8, with D uncertain. CDR3 size: 15 residues. Germline lookup yields CDR1 SGHVS and CDR2 FQNEAQ. Trimming pared 2 bases from V and 5 bases from J, leaving 13 bases between. The CDR3 here is CASSLSWGWDQPQHF. The CDR3, as DNA: TGTGCCAGCAGCTTAAGTTGGGGTTGGGATCAGCCCCAGCATTTT.

This clone was observed a few times. The chain has TRBV6-1 and TRBJ1-1, with no clear D. Germline V gene data show CDR1 as MNHNS and CDR2 as SASEGT. This CDR3 has 13 residues. V was shortened by 3 bases and J by 3 bases, with 8 bases between the two germline ends. The CDR3 sequence: CASSDSGDTEAFF. CDR3 sequence (DNA): TGTGCCAGCAGTGATTCTGGGGACACTGAAGCTTTCTTT.

This chain joins TRBV20-1 and TRBJ1-2; D gene uncertain. Trimming pared 6 bases from V and 10 bases from J, leaving 12 bases between. Germline V CDR1 and CDR2: DFQATT, SNEGSKA (reference sequence). The CDR3 loop spans 10 amino acids. CDR3 protein: CSAVGPDYTF. The CDR3 nucleotides read TGCAGTGCAGTGGGCCCTGACTACACCTTC.